This T cell receptor (beta chain) derives from a study of blood T cell repertoires in COVID-19. Study-wide context: The United States, Italy and Spain supplied acute and convalescent COVID-19 samples.

The Seattle site enrolled patients during active infection and followed them longitudinally. The data were produced by immunoSEQ multiplex PCR, yet TCRdb's version contains in-frame clones alone and is incomplete. Of about 130,000 clones in the sample, about 89% were seen once. Trimming stripped 0 bases from V and 3 bases from J, with 10 bases between. The CDR3 sequence is 14 residues long. Germline loops: CDR1 SGHRS, CDR2 YFSETQ. Sequencing was done on a sample of peripheral blood. This chain uses TRBV5-1 with TRBJ2-7, with TRBD2 as a possible D gene (5 bases). The receptor comes from a man in his fifties or sixties with COVID-19, enrolled during active disease. This CDR3 is CASSLEGGLYEQYF. CDR3 DNA sequence: TGCGCCAGCAGCTTGGAAGGAGGTCTCTACGAGCAGTACTTC.